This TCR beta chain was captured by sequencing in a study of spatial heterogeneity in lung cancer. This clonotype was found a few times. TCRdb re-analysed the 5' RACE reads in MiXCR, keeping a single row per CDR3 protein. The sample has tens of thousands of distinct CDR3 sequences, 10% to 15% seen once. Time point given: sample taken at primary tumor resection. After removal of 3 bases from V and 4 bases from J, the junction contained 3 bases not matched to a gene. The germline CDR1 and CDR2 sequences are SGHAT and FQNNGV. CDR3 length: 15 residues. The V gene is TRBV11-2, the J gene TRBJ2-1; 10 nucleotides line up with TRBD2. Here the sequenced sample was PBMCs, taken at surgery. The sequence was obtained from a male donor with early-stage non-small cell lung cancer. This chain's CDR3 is CASSFRTSGYNEQFF. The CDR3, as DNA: TGTGCCAGCAGCTTTCGGACTAGCGGTTACAATGAGCAGTTCTTC. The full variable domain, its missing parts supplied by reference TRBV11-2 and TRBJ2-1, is EAGVAQSPRYKIIEKRQSVAFWCNPISGHATLYWYQQILGQGPKLLIQFQNNGVVDDSQLPKDRFSAERLKGVDSTLKIQPAKLEDSAVYLCASSFRTSGYNEQFFGPGTRLTVL.